These 25 T cell receptor beta chains came from one sample sequenced in a study of blood T cell repertoires in COVID-19. Clones were read by immunoSEQ multiplex PCR, and TCRdb kept only the in-frame ones, dropping some. The sample contains 210,000 or so clones, 87% of which appear only once. Sequencing was done on a sample of PBMCs or T cells enriched from blood (not recorded which). The source of these receptors is a man younger than 45 who had recovered from COVID-19.

The chain has TRBV6-5 and TRBJ2-1, with D perhaps matching TRBD2 (6 bases). The CDR3 has 15 amino acids. The germline V gene encodes CDR1 MNHEY and CDR2 SVGAGI. Trimming cost V 6 bases and J 0 bases, with 12 bases left between them. CDR3 bases: TGTGCCAGCAGCTACCGGGAGAGCTCCTACAATGAGCAGTTCTTC. Translating it yields CASSYRESSYNEQFF.

The chain employs TRBV27 and TRBJ2-3, with 8 nucleotides matching TRBD2. With 5 bases clipped from V and 8 bases from J, the junction kept 9 bases outside the gene matches. The CDR3 extends over 14 amino acids. The germline V gene encodes CDR1 MNHEY and CDR2 SMNVEV (reference sequence). CDR3 sequence (DNA): TGTGCCAGCAGTGGGCTTGCGGGAGGAGGTACGCAGTATTTT. It is translated as CASSGLAGGGTQYF.

The chain carries TRBV3-1 (or the pseudogene TRBV3-2) and TRBJ1-3, with D uncertain. The germline CDR1 and CDR2 sequences are LGHDT and YNNKEL (reference sequence). Trimming removed 0 bases from V and 0 bases from J, with 12 bases in between. The CDR3 contains 17 residues. For the CDR3, the DNA is TGTGCCAGCAGCCAAGAGGTATACCTAGACTCTGGAAACACCATATATTTT. Protein sequence: CASSQEVYLDSGNTIYF.

The J gene is TRBJ2-7, the V gene TRBV3-1 (or the pseudogene TRBV3-2); TRBD1 matches at 10 bases. The CDR3 contains 15 residues. With 5 bases clipped from V and 1 base from J, the junction kept 5 bases outside the gene matches. The germline V gene has CDR1 LGHDT and CDR2 YNNKEL (reference sequence). CDR3 in DNA: TGTGCCAGCAGCTTCCGACAGGGGGCTTCCTACGAGCAGTACTTC. Amino acid sequence: CASSFRQGASYEQYF.

V is TRBV19 and J is TRBJ2-6; D is unresolved. The CDR3 runs to 14 residues. V lost 7 bases and J lost 0, with 7 bases in between. Germline CDR1 LNHDA, CDR2 SQIVND (reference sequence). CDR3 sequence reads: CASTKSSGANVLTF. DNA of the CDR3: TGTGCCAGTACCAAGAGCTCTGGGGCCAACGTCCTGACTTTC. Drawing the rest from reference TRBV19 and TRBJ2-6, the complete variable domain is DGGITQSPKYLFRKEGQNVTLSCEQNLNHDAMYWYRQDPGQGLRLIYYSQIVNDFQKGDIAEGYSVSREKKESFPLTVTSAQKNPTAFYLCASTKSSGANVLTFGAGSRLTVL.

This chain uses TRBV5-1 with TRBJ2-3, with 7 bases identical to TRBD2. The V and J ends lost 2 bases and 5 bases, in that order; junction bases with no gene match: 20. CDR1 and CDR2 from the germline V gene are SGHRS and YFSETQ. This CDR3 has 19 residues. The CDR3 DNA follows: TGCGCCAGCAGCTTAGCTTGGCAGTCGGGGGAGGGAGCCATAGATACGCAGTATTTT. Amino acid sequence: CASSLAWQSGEGAIDTQYF.

The chain combines TRBV2 with TRBJ2-7; 15 bases are shared with TRBD2. This CDR3 has 15 amino acids. Germline V gene lookup returns CDR1 SNHLY and CDR2 FYNNEI. J was trimmed by 4 bases and V by 6 bases; bases with no gene match: 4. Written as DNA, the CDR3 is TGTGCCAGCAGGGGGACTAGCGGGGGGCTGTACGAGCAGTACTTC. This codes for CASRGTSGGLYEQYF.

This clone has just one count. The chain links TRBV10-3 to TRBJ2-7; D call uncertain. V was pared by 6 bases and J by 2 bases, with 8 bases between. Germline V gene sequence: CDR1 ENHRY, CDR2 SYGVKD. The CDR3 totals 12 residues. CDR3 nucleotides: TGTGCCATCAGATCGGGTCCCTACGAGCAGTACTTC. Amino acid sequence: CAIRSGPYEQYF.

The chain couples TRBV7-3 to TRBJ1-1; D not certain. The CDR3 is 13 amino acids. CDR1 is SGHTA, CDR2 FQGTGA, per germline. Deletions cut 5 bases from V and 11 bases from J, with 18 bases between. In DNA form, the CDR3 reads TGTGCCAGCAGCCCGTCCCGACACGATAAGGCTTTCTTT. Translated: CASSPSRHDKAFF.

The V and J genes are TRBV18 and TRBJ1-6; TRBD1 matches at 8 bases. The V gene end was trimmed by 5 bases and the J gene end by 7 bases; junction bases not matched to a gene: 7. The germline CDR1 and CDR2 sequences are KGHSH and LQKENI. The CDR3 runs 15 residues. The CDR3 DNA is TGTGCCAGCTCAAGGATAGGACAGGGAAATTCACCCCTCCACTTT. Translation gives CASSRIGQGNSPLHF.

The chain's CDR3 is CASSSVWTSGNVEQYF. For the CDR3, the DNA is TGTGCCAGCAGTTCCGTGTGGACTAGCGGGAATGTGGAGCAGTACTTC. This sequence joins TRBV27 and TRBJ2-7, with TRBD2 matching over 12 bases. The junction had 11 bases not matched to a gene; V was cut back by 4 bases and J by 7 bases. The CDR3 has 16 residues. CDR1 is MNHEY, CDR2 SMNVEV, per germline (reference sequence).

The chain employs TRBV2 and TRBJ2-7; 7 bases line up with TRBD1. V trimming: 10 bases; J trimming: 1 base; junction bases outside the gene matches: 13. The germline CDR1 and CDR2 sequences are SNHLY and FYNNEI. This CDR3 has 15 residues. The CDR3 reads CATKKDRDPSYEQYF. As DNA, the CDR3 is TGTGCCACGAAAAAAGACAGGGATCCATCCTACGAGCAGTACTTC.

CDR3 residues: CASSSGGNTIYF. Written as DNA, the CDR3 is TGTGCCAGCAGTTCCGGGGGAAACACCATATATTTT. The chain employs TRBV6-2 or TRBV6-3 and TRBJ1-3; no reliable D call. Trimming removed 4 bases at V and 4 bases at J, with 5 bases between. Germline V gene data show CDR1 as MNHEY and CDR2 as SVGEGT. The CDR3 runs 12 residues.

This rearrangement joins TRBV7-2 to TRBJ1-1; D is ambiguous. Trimming took 4 bases from V and 11 from J, leaving 11 bases between them. Germline values: CDR1 SGHTA, CDR2 FQGNSA. The CDR3 extends over 11 amino acids. The CDR3 sequence: CASSSSRGAFF. Written as DNA, the CDR3 is TGTGCCAGCAGCTCAAGTCGAGGCGCTTTCTTT.

In its sample, this clone was seen a few times. The rearrangement links TRBV3-1 (or the pseudogene TRBV3-2) to TRBJ2-5, with a tentative D call TRBD2 (5 bases). The CDR3 sequence is 12 residues long. The germline gives CDR1 LGHDT, CDR2 YNNKEL (reference sequence). V was cut by 0 bases and J by 13 bases, with 12 bases left in between. CDR3 residues: CASSQDRGGPYF. The CDR3, as DNA: TGTGCCAGCAGCCAAGATCGCGGAGGTCCGTACTTC.

V is TRBV25-1 and J is TRBJ1-4; D is unresolved. Per germline, CDR1 MGHDK and CDR2 SYGVNS. The CDR3 spans 15 residues. Deletions cut 1 base from V and 5 bases from J, with 11 bases between. CDR3 bases: TGTGCCAGCAGTGAATGGAGACTTTTGAATGAAAAACTGTTTTTT. Its protein is CASSEWRLLNEKLFF.

V and J are TRBV10-3 and TRBJ2-5, with 10 bases fitting TRBD2. The CDR3 sequence is 16 residues long. CDR1 is ENHRY, CDR2 SYGVKD, per germline. J lost 5 bases, V lost 4 bases, and 10 bases had no gene match. This CDR3 is CAISGTSGKARETQYF. CDR3 nucleotides: TGTGCCATCAGTGGGACTAGCGGCAAGGCAAGGGAGACCCAGTACTTC.

The rearrangement uses TRBV18 and TRBJ1-2; tentative D call: TRBD1 (5 bases). CDR1 KGHSH and CDR2 LQKENI come from the germline V gene. This CDR3 comprises 15 residues. Trimming stripped 4 bases from V and 4 bases from J, with 16 bases between. The CDR3 coding sequence is TGTGCCAGCTCACTAGACAGCGGGCTAGGCTATGGCTACACCTTC. This translates into CASSLDSGLGYGYTF.

V is TRBV30 and J is TRBJ1-2, with D unresolved. The CDR3 has 9 amino acids. The germline V gene has CDR1 GTSNPN and CDR2 SVGIG (reference sequence). This CDR3 reads CALGGGYTF. In DNA form, the CDR3 reads TGTGCGCTCGGAGGGGGCTACACCTTC.

The DNA of the CDR3 is TGTGCCAGTAGTATAAGAGTACTGGGGCGGGGTGGCACAGATACGCAGTATTTT. This translates into CASSIRVLGRGGTDTQYF. The J gene is TRBJ2-3, the V gene TRBV19, with D possibly TRBD2 on 6 matching bases. CDR3 length: 18 amino acids. Germline CDR1 is LNHDA and CDR2 is SQIVND (reference sequence). V was trimmed by 2 bases and J by 1 base, leaving 19 bases between them.

This clone has only one observation. The gene calls are TRBV6-5 and TRBJ2-7; tentatively, D is TRBD1 (6 bases). Germline-derived CDR1 and CDR2 are MNHEY and SVGAGI. The CDR3 is 14 amino acids. V dropped 2 bases and J dropped 3 bases, with 11 bases sitting between them. CDR3 protein: CASSYQGSRYEQYF. As DNA, the CDR3 is TGTGCCAGCAGTTACCAGGGGTCTCGCTACGAGCAGTACTTC.

V and J are TRBV7-2 and TRBJ2-2; possible D gene TRBD2, 6 bases. The germline gives CDR1 SGHTA, CDR2 FQGNSA. The length of the CDR3 is 15 residues. The V end was cut by 4 bases, the J end by 4 bases, with 13 bases between. CDR3 bases: TGTGCCAGCAGCTGGAGGGTAACCGGCACCGGGGAGCTGTTTTTT. This encodes CASSWRVTGTGELFF.

This chain links TRBV5-1 with TRBJ2-1, with D perhaps TRBD1 (5 bases). The germline V and J ends were trimmed by 0 bases and 9 bases, with 13 bases remaining between them. Germline CDR1 SGHRS, CDR2 YFSETQ. The length of the CDR3 is 14 residues. In nucleotides, the CDR3 is TGCGCCAGCAGCTTGGCCGAAGTGGGGCGTGAGCAGTTCTTC. Its translation: CASSLAEVGREQFF.

The genes are TRBV9 and TRBJ1-2; no reliable D call. CDR3 length: 15 amino acids. V was pared by 3 bases and J by 0 bases, with 12 bases between. CDR1 is SGDLS, CDR2 YYNGEE, per germline. Here the CDR3 DNA reads TGTGCCAGCAGCGATCCACTAAATCCTAACTATGGCTACACCTTC. The encoded protein is CASSDPLNPNYGYTF.

V and J are TRBV5-1 and TRBJ1-1, with D possibly being TRBD1 (6 bases). The V gene's germline CDR1 is SGHRS and CDR2 YFSETQ. CDR3 length: 14 residues. Between the trimmed V and J ends, which lost 4 bases and 5 bases, there was a span of 15 bases. The CDR3 nucleotides are TGCGCCAGCAGCCCAGGGGCAGGGTTAACTGAAGCTTTCTTT. The encoded protein is CASSPGAGLTEAFF.